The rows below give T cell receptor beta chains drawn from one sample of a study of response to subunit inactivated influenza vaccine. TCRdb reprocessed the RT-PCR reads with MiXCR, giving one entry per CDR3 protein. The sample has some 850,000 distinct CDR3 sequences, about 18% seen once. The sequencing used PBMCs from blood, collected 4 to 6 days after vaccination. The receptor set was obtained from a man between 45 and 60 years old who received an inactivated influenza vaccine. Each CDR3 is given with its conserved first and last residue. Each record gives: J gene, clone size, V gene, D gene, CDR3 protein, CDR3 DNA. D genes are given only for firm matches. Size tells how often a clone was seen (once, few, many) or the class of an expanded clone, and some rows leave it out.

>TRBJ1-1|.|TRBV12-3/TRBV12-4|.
CASSTGRGTIRAFF
TGTGCCAGCAGCACGGGAAGGGGCACAATCCGAGCTTTCTTT
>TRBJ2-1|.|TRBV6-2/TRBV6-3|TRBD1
CASSYSDRGSLIWEIDEQFF
TGTGCCAGCAGTTACTCAGACAGGGGGTCCCTCATCTGGGAGATCGATGAGCAGTTCTTC
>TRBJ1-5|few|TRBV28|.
CASMPNLHQPQHF
TGTGCCAGCATGCCCAACTTACATCAGCCCCAGCATTTT
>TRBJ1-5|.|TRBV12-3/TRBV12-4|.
CASSLGPGYLQPQHF
TGTGCCAGCAGTTTAGGGCCGGGTTACCTTCAGCCCCAGCATTTT
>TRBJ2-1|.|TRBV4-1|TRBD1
CASSTPGTGSHEQFF
TGCGCCAGCAGCACTCCCGGGACAGGGTCTCATGAGCAGTTCTTC
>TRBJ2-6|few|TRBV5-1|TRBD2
CASRGTSGMFSGANVLTF
TGCGCCAGCAGAGGGACTAGCGGCATGTTCTCTGGGGCCAACGTCCTGACTTTC
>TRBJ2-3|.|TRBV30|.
CAWSVVRITDTQYF
TGTGCCTGGAGTGTAGTCAGGATCACAGATACGCAGTATTTT
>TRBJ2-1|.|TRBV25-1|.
CASSEYYSIREQFF
TGTGCCAGCAGTGAATATTACTCTATCCGTGAGCAGTTCTTC
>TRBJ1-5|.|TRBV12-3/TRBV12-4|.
CASRPSGTHNQPQHF
TGTGCCAGCAGGCCCTCAGGGACACACAATCAGCCCCAGCATTTT
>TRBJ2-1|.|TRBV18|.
CASSPANAPYNEQFF
TGTGCCAGCTCACCGGCCAATGCCCCCTACAATGAGCAGTTCTTC
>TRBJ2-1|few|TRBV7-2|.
CASSQLYYYPFEQFF
TGTGCCAGCAGCCAGCTTTACTACTACCCTTTTGAGCAGTTCTTC
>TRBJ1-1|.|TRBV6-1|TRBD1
CASSETGTGAEAFF
TGTGCCAGCAGTGAAACCGGGACAGGGGCTGAAGCTTTCTTT
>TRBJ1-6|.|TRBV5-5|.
CASSFGYSPLHF
TGTGCCAGCAGCTTTGGGTACTCACCCCTCCACTTT
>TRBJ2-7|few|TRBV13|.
CASSLHGSPYEQYF
TGTGCCAGCAGCCTCCATGGGAGCCCCTACGAGCAGTACTTC
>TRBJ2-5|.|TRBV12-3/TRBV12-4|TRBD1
CASSRQGSQETQYF
TGTGCCAGCAGTAGACAGGGGAGCCAAGAGACCCAGTACTTC
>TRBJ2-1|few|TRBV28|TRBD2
CASSGGLAGGVYNEQFF
TGTGCCAGCAGTGGGGGACTAGCGGGAGGGGTCTACAATGAGCAGTTCTTC
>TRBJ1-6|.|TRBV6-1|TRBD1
CASTGQGGSSPLHF
TGTGCCAGCACGGGACAGGGAGGAAGTTCACCCCTCCACTTT
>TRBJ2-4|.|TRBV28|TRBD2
CASTGGPGNIQYF
TGTGCCAGCACGGGGGGGCCGGGGAACATTCAGTACTTC
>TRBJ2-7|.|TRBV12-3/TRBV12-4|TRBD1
CASSFGRGPYEQYF
TGTGCCAGCAGTTTTGGCAGGGGGCCCTACGAGCAGTACTTC
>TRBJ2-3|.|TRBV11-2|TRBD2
CASSFRGTSGRIMVTDTQYF
TGTGCCAGCAGCTTTAGGGGGACTAGCGGGAGGATAATGGTGACAGATACGCAGTATTTT
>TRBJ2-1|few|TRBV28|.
CASSTPGGINEQFF
TGTGCCAGCAGTACCCCGGGCGGGATCAATGAGCAGTTCTTC
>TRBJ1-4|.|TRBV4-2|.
CASSQDRRDQGEKLFF
TGTGCCAGCAGCCAAGATCGCAGGGATCAGGGCGAAAAACTGTTTTTT
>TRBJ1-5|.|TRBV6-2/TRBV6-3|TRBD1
CASSYPWTGVRLDQPQHF
TGTGCCAGCAGTTACCCCTGGACAGGGGTAAGGCTTGACCAGCCCCAGCATTTT
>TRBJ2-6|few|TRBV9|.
CASNSDSGANVLTF
TGTGCCAGCAACTCAGACTCTGGGGCCAACGTCCTGACTTTC
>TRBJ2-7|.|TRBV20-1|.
CSATNSLGREQYF
TGCAGTGCTACAAATAGCCTGGGCCGCGAGCAGTACTTC
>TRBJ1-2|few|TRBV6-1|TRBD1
CASSRGQGWEPLLYGYTF
TGTGCCAGCAGTCGGGGACAGGGCTGGGAGCCCCTTCTCTATGGCTACACCTTC
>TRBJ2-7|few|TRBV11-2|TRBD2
CASSPWGGNEQYF
TGTGCCAGCAGCCCGTGGGGGGGTAACGAGCAGTACTTC
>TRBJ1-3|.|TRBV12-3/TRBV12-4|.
CASSFRPGSYSGNTIYF
TGTGCCAGCAGTTTCCGGCCAGGGTCTTACTCTGGAAACACCATATATTTT
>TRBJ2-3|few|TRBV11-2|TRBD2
CASRGTSGAVDTQYF
TGTGCCAGCAGGGGGACTAGCGGGGCAGTAGATACGCAGTATTTT
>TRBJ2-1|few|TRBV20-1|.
CSASGKGARSYNEQFF
TGCAGTGCTAGTGGCAAGGGAGCGAGGTCCTACAATGAGCAGTTCTTC
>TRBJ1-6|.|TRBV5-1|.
CASSCVGVVSYNSPLHF
TGCGCCAGCTCTTGTGTTGGGGTTGTGTCCTATAATTCACCCCTCCACTTT
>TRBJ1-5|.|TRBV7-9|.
CASSHSGSNQPQHF
TGTGCCAGCAGCCACTCAGGGAGCAATCAGCCCCAGCATTTT
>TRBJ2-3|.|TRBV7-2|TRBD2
CASSVKAGGGNTQYF
TGTGCCAGCAGCGTGAAAGCGGGAGGGGGGAATACGCAGTATTTT
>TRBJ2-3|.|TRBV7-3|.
CASSLSEVDTQYF
TGTGCCAGCAGCTTAAGTGAAGTAGATACGCAGTATTTT
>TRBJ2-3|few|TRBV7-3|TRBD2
CASSQTGAGTSGTDTQYF
TGTGCCAGCAGCCAAACAGGGGCGGGGACTAGCGGCACAGATACGCAGTATTTT
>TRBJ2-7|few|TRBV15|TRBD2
CATSLVGGNEQYF
TGTGCCACCAGCCTCGTGGGGGGGAACGAGCAGTACTTC
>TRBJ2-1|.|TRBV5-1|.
CASSERASWLSSYNEQFF
TGCGCCAGCAGCGAGAGGGCCAGCTGGCTAAGCTCCTACAATGAGCAGTTCTTC